This is a list of T cell receptor beta chains from one sample in a study of cytomegalovirus exposure and HLA in healthy donors. Assay used: immunoSEQ multiplex PCR; TCRdb lists only in-frame clones, some missing. Of about 220,000 clones listed, about 83% are singletons. Sequenced sample: PBMCs. The receptors shown here come from a young man in good health and CMV-seronegative. Both conserved end residues are part of each CDR3. D genes are given only for firm matches. A clone size is listed for some rows: how often the clone was seen (once, few, many), or a class if it is expanded.

D	size	V	J	DNA	CDR3
.	once	TRBV6-6	TRBJ1-5	TGTGCCAGCAGAAGGGGACAAGAAAAGAATCAGCCCCAGCATTTT	CASRRGQEKNQPQHF
.	.	TRBV29-1	TRBJ2-1	TGCGTCGGGGACACGGCTTACAATGAGCAGTTCTTC	CVGDTAYNEQFF
TRBD2	.	TRBV11-2	TRBJ2-5	TGTGCCAGCAGCTCAGAGGGACTAGCTGAAGAGACCCAGTACTTC	CASSSEGLAEETQYF
TRBD1	once	TRBV29-1	TRBJ2-6	TGCAGCGTTGGAACAGGGGCTGGGGCCAACGTCCTGACTTTC	CSVGTGAGANVLTF
.	.	TRBV28	TRBJ1-1	TGTGCCAGCAGTTTACTGGGACAAACGAACACTGAAGCTTTCTTT	CASSLLGQTNTEAFF
.	.	TRBV11-3	TRBJ2-5	TGTGCCAGCAGCCAAGGAGGGGAGGAGGAGACCCAGTACTTC	CASSQGGEEETQYF
.	.	TRBV6-1	TRBJ1-3	TGTGCCAGCAGTGGACAGGCGACCTCTGGAAACACCATATATTTT	CASSGQATSGNTIYF
.	.	TRBV9	TRBJ2-5	TGTGCCAGCACACCCTCCCCGGCGGACCAAGAGACCCAGTACTTC	CASTPSPADQETQYF
.	.	TRBV4-1	TRBJ2-3	TGCGCCAGCAACAGGGAAGGCACAGATACGCAGTATTTT	CASNREGTDTQYF
.	.	TRBV28	TRBJ1-6	TGTGCCAGCAGACGCACAGGGAAGAGCTCCTATAATTCACCCCTCCACTTT	CASRRTGKSSYNSPLHF
.	once	TRBV28	TRBJ1-5	TGTGCCAGCAGTAAGGGGTATAGCAATCAGCCCCAGCATTTT	CASSKGYSNQPQHF
TRBD1	.	TRBV6-9	TRBJ2-4	TGTGCCAGCAGTTATCCGGGACAGGGGTTTTGGGATGGCAAAAACATTCAGTACTTC	CASSYPGQGFWDGKNIQYF
TRBD1	.	TRBV11-2	TRBJ1-6	TGTGCCAGCAGGTCTATACAGGGGAAAAATTCACCCCTCCACTTT	CASRSIQGKNSPLHF
.	.	TRBV5-1	TRBJ2-2	TGCGCCAGCAGCACCGGGACTCTAAACACCGGGGAGCTGTTTTTT	CASSTGTLNTGELFF
.	.	TRBV4-3	TRBJ1-4	TGCGCCAGCAGCCCTTCTGGGGAGGGAACTAATGAAAAACTGTTTTTT	CASSPSGEGTNEKLFF
TRBD2	once	TRBV9	TRBJ2-5	TGTGCCAGCAGCGTAGGCGGGGGGGACCTCCAAGAGACCCAGTACTTC	CASSVGGGDLQETQYF
TRBD1	.	TRBV7-9	TRBJ1-4	TGTGCCAGCAGCTGGACAGGGGACGAAAAACTGTTTTTT	CASSWTGDEKLFF
.	.	TRBV19	TRBJ2-1	TGTGCCAGTAGTATAGATTTAGGCGGGAATGAGCAGTTCTTC	CASSIDLGGNEQFF
TRBD1	.	TRBV2	TRBJ2-7	TGTGCCAGCAGCCAAGGGGGCAGGGCGACCTACGAGCAGTACTTC	CASSQGGRATYEQYF
.	.	TRBV6-1	TRBJ1-6	TGTGCCAGCAGTGAAGACAGGGATTCACCCCTCCACTTT	CASSEDRDSPLHF
TRBD2	.	TRBV19	TRBJ2-1	TGTGCCAGTAGTGTTAGCGGGGGGAATGAGCAGTTCTTC	CASSVSGGNEQFF
.	few	TRBV5-1	TRBJ1-6	TGCGCCAGCAGCTCGGACCAGGGCAGTAATTCACCCCTCCACTTT	CASSSDQGSNSPLHF
.	once	TRBV5-6	TRBJ1-2	TGTGCCAGCAGCTTGGACGGGGCCGGGAGGGGCTACACCTTC	CASSLDGAGRGYTF
TRBD1	.	TRBV5-1	TRBJ1-1	TGCGCCAGCAGCGCCACAGGGGGAAACACTGAAGCTTTCTTT	CASSATGGNTEAFF
.	.	TRBV7-9	TRBJ2-7	TGTGCCAGCAGCTTTCAGGGGAAAGGTTACGAGCAGTACTTC	CASSFQGKGYEQYF
.	.	TRBV7-9	TRBJ1-4	TGTGCCAGCAGCTTTAAGGGGAAGGGTGAAAAACTGTTTTTT	CASSFKGKGEKLFF
.	.	TRBV6-1	TRBJ1-2	TGTGCCAGCTCCGGCGAGACAGCTAACTATGGCTACACCTTC	CASSGETANYGYTF
TRBD1	.	TRBV7-2	TRBJ2-7	TGTGCCAGCAGCTCACGACAGGGTGCCTACGAGCAGTACTTC	CASSSRQGAYEQYF
TRBD1	.	TRBV27	TRBJ1-1	TGTGCCAGCAGCCCACTTACCCTTTTGACAGGGTGGGTGAACACTGAAGCTTTCTTT	CASSPLTLLTGWVNTEAFF